These T cell receptor beta chains were read from a single sample in a study of blood T cell repertoires in COVID-19. TCRdb keeps only in-frame clones here, not all; method: immunoSEQ multiplex PCR. The sample lists under 450,000 clones, more than 75% seen once, with 2.5% to 3% in the top ten. Sample: PBMCs or T cells enriched from blood (not recorded which). Receptor source: a woman aged 30 to 39 who had recovered from COVID-19. CDR3s include the opening cysteine and the closing phenylalanine or tryptophan. A D gene is named only where the DNA matches it firmly. Not every row has a clone size; where given, it reads once, few, many or a size class.

J gene: TRBJ2-7
V gene: TRBV4-1
clone size: NA
D gene: TRBD1
CDR3 DNA: TGCGCCAGCAGCCCCCGGACAGGGCAGGGCGAGCAGTACTTC
CDR3 protein: CASSPRTGQGEQYF

J gene: TRBJ2-1
V gene: TRBV19
clone size: NA
D gene: TRBD1
CDR3 DNA: TGTGCCAGTAGTATCTGGGACAGGACGAATGAGCAGTTCTTC
CDR3 protein: CASSIWDRTNEQFF

J gene: TRBJ2-7
V gene: TRBV29-1
clone size: NA
D gene: TRBD2
CDR3 DNA: TGCAGCGTGACTGGGACTAGCGGAGCCTACGAGCAGTACTTC
CDR3 protein: CSVTGTSGAYEQYF

J gene: TRBJ1-3
V gene: TRBV9
clone size: NA
D gene: TRBD1
CDR3 DNA: TGTGCCAGCAGCCCAACAGGGGATGGAAACACCATATATTTT
CDR3 protein: CASSPTGDGNTIYF

J gene: TRBJ1-4
V gene: TRBV28
clone size: NA
D gene: TRBD1
CDR3 DNA: TGTGCCAGCAGTTTGACAGGGGGTATGGAAAAACTGTTTTTT
CDR3 protein: CASSLTGGMEKLFF

J gene: TRBJ2-1
V gene: TRBV20-1
clone size: NA
D gene: TRBD2
CDR3 DNA: TGCAGTGCTAGTTTAGCGGGGGGGGACAATGAGCAGTTCTTC
CDR3 protein: CSASLAGGDNEQFF

J gene: TRBJ2-7
V gene: TRBV2
clone size: NA
D gene: NA
CDR3 DNA: TGTGCCAGCCATAGGGACAATTCCTACGAGCAGTACTTC
CDR3 protein: CASHRDNSYEQYF

J gene: TRBJ2-3
V gene: TRBV2
clone size: NA
D gene: NA
CDR3 DNA: TGTGCCAGCAGTGAATGGGCTCCCACAGATACGCAGTATTTT
CDR3 protein: CASSEWAPTDTQYF

J gene: TRBJ2-5
V gene: TRBV7-8
clone size: NA
D gene: TRBD2
CDR3 DNA: TGTGCCAGCAGGAACGGGGGGGCGAAGACCCAGTACTTC
CDR3 protein: CASRNGGAKTQYF

J gene: TRBJ2-1
V gene: TRBV7-9
clone size: NA
D gene: TRBD2
CDR3 DNA: TGTGCCAGCAGCTTCCAGACTAGCGGGAGTGGTTCTGGCGATGAGCAGTTCTTC
CDR3 protein: CASSFQTSGSGSGDEQFF

J gene: TRBJ1-1
V gene: TRBV10-3
clone size: NA
D gene: TRBD1
CDR3 DNA: TGTGCCATCAGACCCGGGACAGGGGGGTTGGGCACTGAAGCTTTCTTT
CDR3 protein: CAIRPGTGGLGTEAFF

J gene: TRBJ1-5
V gene: TRBV15
clone size: NA
D gene: NA
CDR3 DNA: TGTGCCACCAGCAGAGCAAGTAGGGGAACTAATCAGCCCCAGCATTTT
CDR3 protein: CATSRASRGTNQPQHF

J gene: TRBJ2-2
V gene: TRBV9
clone size: NA
D gene: TRBD2
CDR3 DNA: TGTGCCAGCAGCGTCCGGACTAGCGGGTTTAACACCGGGGAGCTGTTTTTT
CDR3 protein: CASSVRTSGFNTGELFF

J gene: TRBJ2-7
V gene: TRBV5-4
clone size: NA
D gene: TRBD2
CDR3 DNA: TGTGCCAGCAGCTTACTAGCGGGAGACGAGCAGTACTTC
CDR3 protein: CASSLLAGDEQYF

J gene: TRBJ2-1
V gene: TRBV12-2
clone size: NA
D gene: NA
CDR3 DNA: TGTGCAAGTCGCTCCACCGGAAGCGGGATGAAGCAGTTCTTC
CDR3 protein: CASRSTGSGMKQFF

J gene: TRBJ1-2
V gene: TRBV7-2
clone size: NA
D gene: NA
CDR3 DNA: TGTGCCAGCAGCAGTACACCAGGGCTTATGAGGGGCTACACCTTC
CDR3 protein: CASSSTPGLMRGYTF

J gene: TRBJ2-7
V gene: TRBV27
clone size: NA
D gene: TRBD2
CDR3 DNA: TGTGCCAGCAGTTTTCAGACTAGCGGGGGCCCCTACGAGCAGTACTTC
CDR3 protein: CASSFQTSGGPYEQYF

J gene: TRBJ2-7
V gene: TRBV6-6
clone size: NA
D gene: NA
CDR3 DNA: TGTGCCAGCAGTCCCCTAGCGTCGGGGACCTACGAGCAGTACTTC
CDR3 protein: CASSPLASGTYEQYF

J gene: TRBJ2-2
V gene: TRBV3-1/TRBV3-2
clone size: NA
D gene: NA
CDR3 DNA: TGTGCCAGCAGCCAAGTTCCCGGAGGGCACACCGGGGAGCTGTTTTTT
CDR3 protein: CASSQVPGGHTGELFF

J gene: TRBJ2-6
V gene: TRBV7-2
clone size: NA
D gene: TRBD2
CDR3 DNA: TGTGCCAGCAGCTTAGCGGGAGGGCCTTCTGGGGCCAACGTCCTGACTTTC
CDR3 protein: CASSLAGGPSGANVLTF

J gene: TRBJ1-2
V gene: TRBV14
clone size: NA
D gene: NA
CDR3 DNA: TGTGCCAGCAGCCCCCCGGGGTCGTACAACTATGGCTACACCTTC
CDR3 protein: CASSPPGSYNYGYTF

J gene: TRBJ1-5
V gene: TRBV28
clone size: NA
D gene: NA
CDR3 DNA: TGTGCCAGCAGGCCCCGGGGTCTGGGCAATCAGCCCCAGCATTTT
CDR3 protein: CASRPRGLGNQPQHF

J gene: TRBJ1-2
V gene: TRBV7-3
clone size: NA
D gene: TRBD1
CDR3 DNA: TGTGCCAGCAGCAACGTCCCGGGACAGGGCTTGGATGGCTACACCTTC
CDR3 protein: CASSNVPGQGLDGYTF

J gene: TRBJ1-2
V gene: TRBV9
clone size: NA
D gene: NA
CDR3 DNA: TGTGCCAGCAGCGAAGGGGATTGGGGCTATGGCTACACCTTC
CDR3 protein: CASSEGDWGYGYTF

J gene: TRBJ1-2
V gene: TRBV5-6
clone size: NA
D gene: NA
CDR3 DNA: TGTGCCAGCAGCCTGATACAGGCTAACTATGGCTACACCTTC
CDR3 protein: CASSLIQANYGYTF

J gene: TRBJ2-1
V gene: TRBV5-6
clone size: NA
D gene: NA
CDR3 DNA: TGTGCCAGCAGCTTGTACGGGGTGTATGAGCAGTTCTTC
CDR3 protein: CASSLYGVYEQFF

J gene: TRBJ2-3
V gene: TRBV11-2
clone size: once
D gene: TRBD2
CDR3 DNA: TGTGCCAGCAGCTTAGTGGGACTAGCGGGACCTCCAGATACGCAGTATTTT
CDR3 protein: CASSLVGLAGPPDTQYF

J gene: TRBJ1-3
V gene: TRBV11-3
clone size: NA
D gene: NA
CDR3 DNA: TGTGCCAGCAGCTTGGGGGCGGCTGGAAACACCATATATTTT
CDR3 protein: CASSLGAAGNTIYF

J gene: TRBJ2-3
V gene: TRBV11-1
clone size: NA
D gene: TRBD1
CDR3 DNA: TGTGCCAGCAGCTATACCGGGACAGGGGCAGGAGATACGCAGTATTTT
CDR3 protein: CASSYTGTGAGDTQYF

J gene: TRBJ2-7
V gene: TRBV4-1
clone size: NA
D gene: NA
CDR3 DNA: TGCGCCAGCAGCCAAGTGAACGGGGAAAGCTACGAGCAGTACTTC
CDR3 protein: CASSQVNGESYEQYF

J gene: TRBJ2-3
V gene: TRBV4-2
clone size: once
D gene: NA
CDR3 DNA: TGTGCCAGCAGCCAAGCTGGGCCCGCCCCAGATACGCAGTATTTT
CDR3 protein: CASSQAGPAPDTQYF

J gene: TRBJ1-4
V gene: TRBV7-3
clone size: NA
D gene: NA
CDR3 DNA: TGTGCCAGCAGCCAAAGTCGCGGGGAAAAACTGTTTTTT
CDR3 protein: CASSQSRGEKLFF

J gene: TRBJ1-4
V gene: TRBV5-4
clone size: NA
D gene: TRBD1
CDR3 DNA: TGTGCCAGCAGCTTGGAAGTCCCAGGGACAGCGGATGAAAAACTGTTTTTT
CDR3 protein: CASSLEVPGTADEKLFF

J gene: TRBJ1-4
V gene: TRBV4-1
clone size: NA
D gene: TRBD1
CDR3 DNA: TGCGCCAGCAGCCCTGGACAGGGTGAGGAAAAACTGTTTTTT
CDR3 protein: CASSPGQGEEKLFF

J gene: TRBJ2-5
V gene: TRBV2
clone size: NA
D gene: TRBD1
CDR3 DNA: TGTGCCAGCAGAAGACAGGGAACCAACGGTGACCAGTACTTC
CDR3 protein: CASRRQGTNGDQYF

J gene: TRBJ1-5
V gene: TRBV6-5
clone size: NA
D gene: NA
CDR3 DNA: TGTGCCAGCAGAGAGACAGTAAGACAGCCCCAGCATTTT
CDR3 protein: CASRETVRQPQHF

J gene: TRBJ2-5
V gene: TRBV5-1
clone size: NA
D gene: NA
CDR3 DNA: TGCGCCAGCAGCTTGGCCGACAGGCAAGAGACCCAGTACTTC
CDR3 protein: CASSLADRQETQYF

J gene: TRBJ2-7
V gene: TRBV2
clone size: NA
D gene: TRBD2
CDR3 DNA: TGTGCCAGCATTCTCGCGGGAGGCTTTTACGAGCAGTACTTC
CDR3 protein: CASILAGGFYEQYF

J gene: TRBJ1-1
V gene: TRBV18
clone size: NA
D gene: NA
CDR3 DNA: TGTGCCAGCTCGCTGGGGGGTAACACTGAAGCTTTCTTT
CDR3 protein: CASSLGGNTEAFF

J gene: TRBJ1-1
V gene: TRBV28
clone size: NA
D gene: NA
CDR3 DNA: TGTGCCAGCAGTTTATCAGACACTGAAGCTTTCTTT
CDR3 protein: CASSLSDTEAFF

J gene: TRBJ2-7
V gene: TRBV6-2/TRBV6-3
clone size: NA
D gene: TRBD2
CDR3 DNA: TGTGCCAGCAGTCCACGACTAAGCGGGAGGTCCTACGAGCAGTACTTC
CDR3 protein: CASSPRLSGRSYEQYF

J gene: TRBJ2-4
V gene: TRBV10-2
clone size: NA
D gene: TRBD2
CDR3 DNA: TGCGCCAGCAGAGCTACTAGCGGGAGTGACATTCAGTACTTC
CDR3 protein: CASRATSGSDIQYF

J gene: TRBJ1-2
V gene: TRBV6-5
clone size: once
D gene: NA
CDR3 DNA: TGTGCCAGCAGCTTCGATGGAGGGCAGGTCTATGGCTACACCTTC
CDR3 protein: CASSFDGGQVYGYTF

J gene: TRBJ1-6
V gene: TRBV2
clone size: once
D gene: TRBD1
CDR3 DNA: TGTGCCAGCAGGGGAGGACAGGGGTCCTATAATTCACCCCTCCACTTT
CDR3 protein: CASRGGQGSYNSPLHF

J gene: TRBJ2-1
V gene: TRBV4-2
clone size: NA
D gene: NA
CDR3 DNA: TGTGCCAGCAGCCAAGGGGGAAATAGCGGAAAGGGACGCAATGAGCAGTTCTTC
CDR3 protein: CASSQGGNSGKGRNEQFF

J gene: TRBJ1-1
V gene: TRBV10-3
clone size: once
D gene: NA
CDR3 DNA: TGTGCCATCAGATCAGGGGACACTGAAGCTTTCTTT
CDR3 protein: CAIRSGDTEAFF

J gene: TRBJ1-1
V gene: TRBV6-4
clone size: NA
D gene: NA
CDR3 DNA: TGTGCCAGCAGTGCCGCGGGGAGGGAGACTGAAGCTTTCTTT
CDR3 protein: CASSAAGRETEAFF

J gene: TRBJ2-3
V gene: TRBV13
clone size: NA
D gene: NA
CDR3 DNA: TGTGCCAGCAGCTTAGTAGCGGCAAACACAGATACGCAGTATTTT
CDR3 protein: CASSLVAANTDTQYF

J gene: TRBJ1-2
V gene: TRBV3-1/TRBV3-2
clone size: NA
D gene: TRBD1
CDR3 DNA: TGTGCCAGCAGCCCCACCGAACCGAGACAGGGTGGCGGCTACACCTTC
CDR3 protein: CASSPTEPRQGGGYTF

J gene: TRBJ2-2
V gene: TRBV5-1
clone size: NA
D gene: NA
CDR3 DNA: TGCGCCAGCAGCCTGAACAGGGAACTGGGGGAGCTGTTTTTT
CDR3 protein: CASSLNRELGELFF